The 14 T cell receptor beta chains below were found in one sample sequenced in a study of vaccination and CD4 T cells after COVID-19 (dated 2022 in TCRdb). Antigens for these TCRs are unknown. The library relied on PCR. The sequencing machine was an Illumina iSeq 100. At the Johns Hopkins FTIC core, DNA from the cultured CD4+ T cells underwent TCR sequencing with the Oncomine TCR Beta short-read assay. TCRdb redid the processing of the public reads, applying fastp at Q25 and MiXCR, and retained in-frame beta chains. All rows with the same CDR3 protein become a single entry with the most common DNA and genes. Recorded for this sample are roughly 18,000 distinct CDR3 sequences; approximately 70% of them occurred a single time. The ten top clones hold around 5.1% of the sample. The label giving this sample's treatment or condition can be read as: approximately 9-day PBMC culture with coronavirus spike peptide pools or control peptides (ViraFEST assay).

The sequencing input was CD4+ T cells from blood, cultured in vitro. The receptor set was obtained from a human donor who had recovered from COVID-19.

V usage is TRBV20-1 and J usage is TRBJ1-5, with a weak D call TRBD1 (5 bases). Germline-derived CDR1 and CDR2 are DFQATT and SNEGSKA (reference sequence). The CDR3 is 15 residues long. V was shortened by 6 bases and J by 4 bases, with 19 bases between the two germline ends. CDR3 DNA sequence: TGCAGTGCCAATACACCGACAGTCCCAAATCAGCCCCAGCATTTT. Translating it yields CSANTPTVPNQPQHF.

This clonotype has only a few counts. This chain connects TRBV20-1 to TRBJ1-5, with D perhaps TRBD1 (5 bases). The V and J ends lost 2 bases and 11 bases respectively, with 16 bases between them. Germline V gene sequence: CDR1 DFQATT, CDR2 SNEGSKA (reference sequence). The CDR3 totals 13 residues. In DNA, the CDR3 is TGCAGTGCTAGATCCCAACCAGGGTCGGCCCAGCATTTT. As protein: CSARSQPGSAQHF.

The chain has TRBV6-2 or TRBV6-3 and TRBJ1-5; 7 bases are shared with TRBD1. CDR1 is MNHEY, CDR2 SVGEGT, per germline. The CDR3 sequence is 16 residues long. J gave up 0 bases and V 2 bases, and 4 bases lay outside the gene matches. This CDR3 is CASSYLTGDSNQPQHF. The DNA for the CDR3 is TGTGCCAGCAGTTACCTCACAGGGGATAGCAATCAGCCCCAGCATTTT.

This clonotype was picked up one time. The V gene is TRBV7-9, the J gene TRBJ2-3; 8 bases match TRBD1. This CDR3 comprises 16 residues. Germline lookup yields CDR1 SEHNR and CDR2 FQNEAQ (reference sequence). Germline trimming cut 5 bases from V and 6 bases from J; bases unmatched to any gene: 13. The CDR3 DNA reads TGTGCCAGCAGCCCCCGTGGCAGGGGGCCTGTGGATACGCAGTATTTT. Protein: CASSPRGRGPVDTQYF.

The V call is TRBV28, the J call TRBJ2-3; 12 bases fit TRBD2. The CDR3 is made up of 16 amino acids. Germline CDR1 and CDR2: MDHEN and SYDVKM. The V gene end was trimmed by 3 bases and the J gene end by 5 bases; junction bases not matched to a gene: 6. CDR3 sequence: CASSFRLLAGGDTQYF. DNA for the CDR3: TGTGCCAGCAGTTTTCGTCTACTAGCGGGAGGAGATACGCAGTATTTT.

CDR3: CASRPGQGGTEAFF. The CDR3 nucleotides are TGTGCCAGTAGACCCGGACAGGGAGGCACTGAAGCTTTCTTT. V is TRBV19 and J is TRBJ1-1; TRBD1 agrees at 8 bases. This CDR3 region has 14 residues. Trimming at V came to 6 bases and at J to 4 bases, leaving 7 bases not matched to a gene. The germline V gene encodes CDR1 LNHDA and CDR2 SQIVND (reference sequence). The full variable domain, its missing parts supplied by reference TRBV19 and TRBJ1-1, is DGGITQSPKYLFRKEGQNVTLSCEQNLNHDAMYWYRQDPGQGLRLIYYSQIVNDFQKGDIAEGYSVSREKKESFPLTVTSAQKNPTAFYLCASRPGQGGTEAFFGQGTRLTVV.

The chain uses TRBV6-5 and TRBJ1-2; a possible D gene is TRBD1 (5 bases). CDR1 is MNHEY, CDR2 SVGAGI, per germline. Trimming took 2 bases from V and 6 from J, leaving 7 bases between them. The CDR3 contains 12 residues. The CDR3 region has the DNA TGTGCCAGCAGTTACAAGGGGAATGGCTACACCTTC. Its translation: CASSYKGNGYTF.

The chain links TRBV20-1 to TRBJ1-5; maybe TRBD1 (6 bases). Trimming took off 6 bases at V and 1 base at J, with 16 bases between the two ends. The CDR3 contains 15 residues. The V gene's germline CDR1 is DFQATT and CDR2 SNEGSKA (reference sequence). CDR3: CSATIGTLSNQPQHF. The CDR3 nucleotides are TGCAGTGCGACAATCGGGACACTAAGCAATCAGCCCCAGCATTTT.

The V and J genes are TRBV27 and TRBJ2-5; 10 bases are a match to TRBD1. There are 15 residues in the CDR3. Germline assignment: CDR1 MNHEY and CDR2 SMNVEV (reference sequence). J lost 6 bases, V lost 4 bases, and 8 bases had no gene match. The chain's CDR3 is CASSSQTGGAKTQYF. CDR3 sequence (DNA): TGTGCCAGCAGTTCACAGACAGGGGGCGCAAAGACCCAGTACTTC.

This clonotype was counted a few times. The rearrangement joins TRBV20-1 to TRBJ1-2, with D unresolved. There are 12 residues in the CDR3. Germline assignment: CDR1 DFQATT and CDR2 SNEGSKA (reference sequence). Between the trimmed V and J ends, which lost 4 bases and 5 bases, there was a span of 11 bases. For the CDR3, the DNA is TGCAGTGCTATGTTAGGGCCTTATGGCTACACCTTC. Translation gives CSAMLGPYGYTF.

The chain joins TRBV20-1 to TRBJ1-2; D is uncertain. V was pared by 5 bases and J by 8 bases, with 15 bases between. The CDR3 spans 12 residues. Germline V gene lookup returns CDR1 DFQATT and CDR2 SNEGSKA (reference sequence). This CDR3 is CSAGGSSGGYTF. The CDR3 coding sequence is TGCAGTGCTGGTGGGTCGTCGGGAGGCTACACCTTC.

The rearrangement links TRBV9 to TRBJ1-2; 9 bases agree with TRBD1. Unmatched junction bases numbered 12, after V lost 4 bases and J lost 5 bases. The CDR3 has 16 residues. CDR1 and CDR2 from the germline V gene are SGDLS and YYNGEE. CDR3 DNA: TGTGCCAGCAGCTCATTAAGGGGACAGGGACCATATGGCTACACCTTC. Protein sequence: CASSSLRGQGPYGYTF.

The chain has TRBV5-1 and TRBJ1-2, with TRBD1 as a possible D gene (6 bases). The V gene's germline CDR1 is SGHRS and CDR2 YFSETQ. The V and J ends lost 4 bases and 6 bases respectively, with 16 bases between them. The CDR3 spans 14 residues. The DNA for the CDR3 is TGCGCCAGCAGCGCACAGGGAGGGCCTGATGGCTACACCTTC. Translating it yields CASSAQGGPDGYTF.

The rearrangement joins TRBV7-9 to TRBJ1-3; a possible D gene is TRBD1 (5 bases). The V end lost 8 bases, the J end lost 0 bases, and 8 bases lay between the germline ends. From germline, CDR1 is SEHNR and CDR2 FQNEAQ (reference sequence). The CDR3 length is 13 residues. The CDR3 region is CASPGSSGNTIYF. The CDR3 nucleotides are TGTGCCAGCCCAGGGAGCTCTGGAAACACCATATATTTT. Full variable domain (missing parts from reference TRBV7-9 and TRBJ1-3): DTGVSQNPRHKITKRGQNVTFRCDPISEHNRLYWYRQTLGQGPEFLTYFQNEAQLEKSRLLSDRFSAERPKGSFSTLEIQRTEQGDSAMYLCASPGSSGNTIYFGEGSWLTVV.